This TCR beta chain comes out of a study of blood T cell repertoires in COVID-19. Study context: Sample material is recorded as cDNA or gDNA derived from T cells, B-cell-depleted T cells, or PBMCs.

There are 16 residues in the CDR3. Germline V gives CDR1 SGDLS, CDR2 YYNGEE. With 2 bases removed from V and 2 bases from J, the gap between germline ends came to 17 bases. The study recruited people aged 18 to 89 years across about 25 US areas. In the authors' workflow: Amplification of reference gene primers was used by the study to estimate nucleated cell counts. Generated by immunoSEQ multiplex PCR, the TCRdb table keeps only in-frame clones and is missing some. V and J calls and clone size are given by that table; D and trimming were obtained from the DNA. The table has hundreds of thousands of clones, 87% seen once.

Sequencing was performed on PBMCs or T cells enriched from blood (not recorded which). The gene calls are TRBV9 and TRBJ2-7; TRBD2 might be the D (6 bases). The clonotype was recovered from a woman aged 25 to 45 with acute COVID-19. The CDR3 sequence: CASSVETGTPTYEQYF. The CDR3 coding sequence is TGTGCCAGCAGCGTCGAAACCGGGACTCCCACCTACGAGCAGTACTTC.